Listed below are T cell receptor beta chains from one sample, sequenced in a study of regulatory T cells in long-lasting Graves disease. TCRdb reprocessed the multiplex PCR reads via MiXCR and lists one record per CDR3 protein. The table shows about 300,000 distinct CDR3 sequences, with 15% to 20% occurring only once. The source was peripheral blood mononuclear cells (PBMCs), collected at new diagnosis, from a patient treated with antithyroid drugs. The receptors stem from a female donor with Graves disease. Each CDR3 is given with its conserved first and last residue. Each record gives: clone size, V gene, J gene, D gene, CDR3 DNA, CDR3 protein. D genes are given only for firm matches. A clone size is listed for some rows: how often the clone was seen (once, few, many), or a class if it is expanded.

many,TRBV20-1,TRBJ2-1,-,TGCAGTGCTAGAGCCCCCTCCGGGGGTGAGCAGTTCTTC,CSARAPSGGEQFF
few,TRBV4-1,TRBJ2-3,-,TGCGCCAGCAGCCAAGGGTCGGGAGTAAATACAGATACGCAGTATTTT,CASSQGSGVNTDTQYF
many,TRBV12-3/TRBV12-4,TRBJ1-4,-,TGTGCCAGCAGTCGCTCACAGGACCCCACTAATGAAAAACTGTTTTTT,CASSRSQDPTNEKLFF
many,TRBV6-5,TRBJ2-2,-,TGTGCCAGCAGTTACTCCGGGGCAAGCCGGGAGCTGTTTTTT,CASSYSGASRELFF
-,TRBV5-4,TRBJ2-3,TRBD2,TGTGCCAGCAGCCACGCTTCCGGAGCGGGAGGGCCTTACCGATATACGCAGTATTTT,CASSHASGAGGPYRYTQYF
few,TRBV28,TRBJ2-7,TRBD1,TGTGCCAGCAGTTCCACAGGGGGCTTTACCTACGAGCAGTACTTC,CASSSTGGFTYEQYF
few,TRBV5-6,TRBJ2-5,TRBD2,TGTGCCAGCAGTCCAGGACTAGCATGGAAGACCCAGTACTTC,CASSPGLAWKTQYF
-,TRBV28,TRBJ1-5,-,TGTGCCAGCAGTTCCCAGGGCGACAATCAGCCCCAGCATTTT,CASSSQGDNQPQHF
few,TRBV6-2/TRBV6-3,TRBJ2-3,TRBD2,TGTGCCAGCAGTTACGAGGGACTAGCGGGGATCACAGATACGCAGTATTTT,CASSYEGLAGITDTQYF
many,TRBV7-8,TRBJ2-5,-,TGTGCCAGCAGCCCACGGCCGGCTCCAGAGACCCAGTACTTC,CASSPRPAPETQYF
many,TRBV28,TRBJ1-1,TRBD1,TGTGCCAGCAGCCCACCTACAGGGGTCGCTCCTGAAGCTTTCTTT,CASSPPTGVAPEAFF
many,TRBV12-3/TRBV12-4,TRBJ2-7,-,TGTGCCAGCGGGATGGACGGACCCTACGAGCAGTACTTC,CASGMDGPYEQYF
many,TRBV19,TRBJ2-6,-,TGTGCCAGTAGTATAGCTGCAGGGGCTGTAACTGGGGCCAACGTCCTGACTTTC,CASSIAAGAVTGANVLTF
many,TRBV12-5,TRBJ2-7,TRBD2,TGTGCTAGTGGTTTGGTACGACTAGCGGGCTCCTACGAGCAGTACTTC,CASGLVRLAGSYEQYF
few,TRBV9,TRBJ2-2,TRBD1,TGTGCCAGCAGCGACAATCCGGGACAGGGGAAGTCCGGGGAGCTGTTTTTT,CASSDNPGQGKSGELFF
-,TRBV20-1,TRBJ2-1,-,TGCAGTGCTGGGGTCAGGGCGCGGTACAATGAGCAGTTCTTC,CSAGVRARYNEQFF
many,TRBV28,TRBJ1-2,-,TGTGCCAGCAGTCCAGACGGTCGCGTCTATGGCTACACCTTC,CASSPDGRVYGYTF
many,TRBV2,TRBJ1-5,-,TGTGCCAGCAGTGAAAGGGCGCGGACTCAGCCCCAGCATTTT,CASSERARTQPQHF
-,TRBV2,TRBJ1-1,TRBD1,TGTGCCAGCAGTGCCCGGGACAGGAACACTGAAGCTTTCTTT,CASSARDRNTEAFF
-,TRBV3-1,TRBJ2-7,-,TGTGCCAGCAGCCAAGATAAGGGCGAGCAGTACTTC,CASSQDKGEQYF
many,TRBV6-1,TRBJ2-3,-,TGTGCCAGCAGCCCACTGACGGGGGCTAGCACAGATACGCAGTATTTT,CASSPLTGASTDTQYF
-,TRBV11-2,TRBJ2-1,-,TGTGCCAGCAGCTTAGGAATGAATGAGCAGTTCTTC,CASSLGMNEQFF
few,TRBV5-1,TRBJ2-1,TRBD2,TGCGCCAGCAGCTTGGCGAGTAGCGGGAGGGTCCTCAGCTCCTACAATGAGCAGTTCTTC,CASSLASSGRVLSSYNEQFF
-,TRBV6-1,TRBJ2-1,TRBD2,TGTGCCAGCAGTACCTGGACTAGCGGGAGTGCCCTCAATGAGCAGTTCTTC,CASSTWTSGSALNEQFF
many,TRBV9,TRBJ2-1,TRBD2,TGTGCCAGCAGCGCCGGGGAGGGGACGAATGAGCAGTTCTTC,CASSAGEGTNEQFF
many,TRBV19,TRBJ2-3,-,TGTGCCAGTAGTATTGCGTCCGCAGATACGCAGTATTTT,CASSIASADTQYF
many,TRBV29-1,TRBJ2-3,TRBD2,TGCAGCGTTGGGACGGGAGGAACGCAGTATTTT,CSVGTGGTQYF
many,TRBV28,TRBJ1-4,-,TGTGCCAGCAGTTTGTCGGGGCTTCGGGAAAAACTGTTTTTT,CASSLSGLREKLFF
many,TRBV10-3,TRBJ2-2,-,TGTGCCGCCATCCCGGACAGCACGAACACCGGGGAGCTGTTTTTT,CAAIPDSTNTGELFF
many,TRBV6-1,TRBJ1-6,-,TGTGCCAGCAGTGAAGAAGGTGTCGGTAATTCACCCCTCCACTTT,CASSEEGVGNSPLHF
-,TRBV4-1,TRBJ1-3,-,TGCGCCAGCAGCCAATATACTGGGACCTCTGGAAACACCATATATTTT,CASSQYTGTSGNTIYF
-,TRBV6-5,TRBJ1-5,-,TGTGCCAGCAGTTACTCAGCGGGGGGGAATCAGCCCCAGCATTTT,CASSYSAGGNQPQHF
few,TRBV5-1,TRBJ2-4,TRBD1,TGCGCCAGCAGCTTGGACACGGGGACAGTGAAGGGAAACATTCAGTACTTC,CASSLDTGTVKGNIQYF
-,TRBV12-3/TRBV12-4,TRBJ2-7,-,TGTGCCAGCAGTTTTGGCGGGATTGCGTCCTACGAGCAGTACTTC,CASSFGGIASYEQYF
once,TRBV7-9,TRBJ1-1,-,TGTGCCTGGGTGAAACGGGGTGAAGCTTTCTTT,CAWVKRGEAFF
many,TRBV19,TRBJ1-5,-,TGTGCCAGTATTGGGGTGGGTCGAGGGCAGCCCCAGCATTTT,CASIGVGRGQPQHF
few,TRBV9,TRBJ2-7,-,TGTGCCAGCAGCGTAGCGCCACCGTCAGCATCGGGCTACGAGCAGTACTTC,CASSVAPPSASGYEQYF
-,TRBV18,TRBJ1-1,TRBD1,TGTGCCGGCTCACCGACAGGGAGCACTGAAGCTTTCTTT,CAGSPTGSTEAFF
many,TRBV12-3/TRBV12-4,TRBJ1-5,-,TGTGCCAGCAGGGGGATGGGCAATCAGCCCCAGCATTTT,CASRGMGNQPQHF
many,TRBV12-3/TRBV12-4,TRBJ2-7,TRBD2,TGTGCCAGCAGTCCCGGACTAGCGGGAGGAACCCCAGGCGACGAGCAGTACTTC,CASSPGLAGGTPGDEQYF
few,TRBV24-1,TRBJ2-7,TRBD1,TGTGCCACCCGGGGGACAGGGGGATCCTACGAGCAGTACTTC,CATRGTGGSYEQYF
many,TRBV28,TRBJ1-5,-,TGTGCCAGCAGTCTCCCGGACAGCCAGCCCCAGCATTTT,CASSLPDSQPQHF
many,TRBV11-2,TRBJ1-4,-,TGTGCCAGCAGCACGACGGCAAATAATGAAAAACTGTTTTTT,CASSTTANNEKLFF
many,TRBV24-1,TRBJ2-3,-,TGTGCCACCAGTGATTGGGGGGGACAGCTAACAGATACGCAGTATTTT,CATSDWGGQLTDTQYF
many,TRBV3-1,TRBJ1-5,-,TGTGCCAGCAGCCAAGGACACACTCCTAATCAGCCCCAGCATTTT,CASSQGHTPNQPQHF
many,TRBV11-3,TRBJ2-1,TRBD2,TGTGCCAGCAGCCCAGGAAGCGGGAGCTTCCACAATGAGCAGTTCTTC,CASSPGSGSFHNEQFF
-,TRBV13,TRBJ2-1,TRBD2,TGCGCCAGCAGCTCAGTCTCGGGCGGGAGGGCCCTCAATGAGCAGTTCTTC,CASSSVSGGRALNEQFF
many,TRBV12-3/TRBV12-4,TRBJ2-2,-,TGTGCCAGCAGTTTAGCAAGCAGGGGAGTGACCGGGGAGCTGTTTTTT,CASSLASRGVTGELFF
-,TRBV6-1,TRBJ1-1,TRBD1,TGTGCCAGCGGGAGGGACAGGGATCTGGCTTTCTTT,CASGRDRDLAFF
many,TRBV12-3/TRBV12-4,TRBJ1-2,-,TGTGCCAGCAGCAAGCGGGCTCTGGGATATTACTATGGCTACACCTTC,CASSKRALGYYYGYTF
many,TRBV6-1,TRBJ1-6,-,TGTGCCAGCACCGCCGGGCAGGGTGGAGTGGCCTATAATTCACCCCTCCACTTT,CASTAGQGGVAYNSPLHF
many,TRBV9,TRBJ2-5,TRBD1,TGTGCCAGCAGCACACCCGTCACAGGGGTTGGAGAGACCCAGTACTTC,CASSTPVTGVGETQYF
few,TRBV30,TRBJ2-7,-,TGTGCCTGGAGTATCGGCCGGAGAATAACCGAGCAGTACTTC,CAWSIGRRITEQYF
few,TRBV20-1,TRBJ1-6,-,TGCAGTGCTAGGGGCGGGGGAAATTCACCCCTCCACTTT,CSARGGGNSPLHF
many,TRBV6-1,TRBJ2-6,-,TGTGCCAGCAGTGGGATCCCATCTGGGGCCAACGTCCTGACTTTC,CASSGIPSGANVLTF
many,TRBV28,TRBJ2-7,-,TGTGCCAGCAGTCAAGATAACCCTCGACAGGAGCAGTACTTC,CASSQDNPRQEQYF
many,TRBV30,TRBJ1-1,TRBD1,TGTGCCTGGAACCAAATCCGGGACAGGGGGCGCGACACTGAAGCTTTCTTT,CAWNQIRDRGRDTEAFF